This TCR beta chain emerged from a study of blood T cell repertoires in COVID-19. Study information: T cells, B-cell-depleted T cells, or PBMCs provided the cDNA or gDNA that served as material.

The method was immunoSEQ multiplex PCR; TCRdb's version includes in-frame clones alone and lacks a portion of them. The sample consists of fewer than 300,000 clones, about 85% of them appearing once. Deletions cut 0 bases from V and 9 bases from J, with 9 bases between. CDR1 is PRHDT and CDR2 is FYEKMQ in the germline V gene (reference sequence). CDR3 length: 14 residues. This clone was recorded once. Donors of Cohort 3 who recovered were those that had two negative PCRs, clearance, or symptom resolution. The chain uses TRBV13 and TRBJ1-6; D remains ambiguous. The TCR originated in a woman aged 45-60 years who had recovered from COVID-19. Material: PBMCs or T cells enriched from blood (not recorded which). The CDR3 bases are TGTGCCAGCAGCTTAGGGTTGGAGTTTTCACCCCTCCACTTT. Its translation is CASSLGLEFSPLHF.